This note documents a single TCR beta chain sequence. With 0 bases clipped from V and 1 base from J, the junction kept 0 bases outside the gene matches. Germline CDR1 SGHRS, CDR2 YFSETQ. The CDR3 has 15 residues. This entry comes from a study of blood T cell repertoires in COVID-19. As for the study in general: Acute-phase and convalescent COVID-19 samples originated in the United States, Italy and Spain. The analysed material was cDNA or gDNA that came from T cells, B-cell-depleted T cells, or PBMCs.

Authors' methods: It was from reference gene primer amplification that nucleated cell counts were estimated. Sequenced by immunoSEQ multiplex PCR; TCRdb stores in-frame clones only, minus some. V, J and clone size reflect that table, while D and trimming were determined from the DNA. The sample carries some 200,000 clones, 75% to 80% recorded once. What was sequenced was peripheral blood. The chain carries TRBV5-1 and TRBJ1-4; 7 bases map to TRBD1. This TCR came from a woman aged 70-85 years with acute or convalescent COVID-19. CDR3 coding DNA: TGCGCCAGCAGCTTGGGACAGGGAACTAATGAAAAACTGTTTTTT. Translated, it gives CASSLGQGTNEKLFF.